This T cell receptor (beta chain) was sequenced for a study of post-analysis software for immune sequencing data. Across the whole study: Multiple sclerosis in the patients followed relapsing-remitting, secondary progressive and progressive-relapsing courses.

Notes on this clonotype: Its matching antigen is unknown.

Study-wide results and limits: Controls showed significantly higher normalized Chao1 diversity than did multiple sclerosis patients. TRBV segments more frequent in patients than in controls numbered several and included TRBV5-6, TRBV5-1 and TRBV20-1.

The library was made from cDNA and included unique molecular identifiers. The source material, roughly 0.9 to 11 million T cells, gave rise to approximately 520,000 cDNA molecules. TCRdb independently ran MiXCR on the PCR reads; one entry per CDR3 protein. The table has some 450,000 distinct CDR3 sequences, approximately 45% seen once; the top ten hold 9% to 14%. V was cut by 10 bases and J by 4 bases, with 15 bases left in between. CDR3 length: 13 residues. The V gene is TRBV12-3 or TRBV12-4, the J gene TRBJ2-3, with D maybe TRBD1 (5 bases). Sequencing was performed on blood. The sequence was collected from a girl aged 10-17 years with multiple sclerosis. This chain's CDR3 is CATQTGGADTQYF. CDR3 sequence (DNA): TGTGCCACCCAAACAGGTGGCGCAGATACGCAGTATTTT.